This TCR beta chain was sequenced for a study of blood T cells in healthy people across ages. A note on this clonotype: Its antigen is not known.

Trimming took off 6 bases at V and 0 bases at J, with 18 bases between the two ends. The CDR3 spans 18 residues. Germline V lookup: CDR1 SNHLY, CDR2 FYNNEI. Using a J-beta primer mix together with a sample-barcoded 5' primer, a second PCR was run for roughly 7 to 11 cycles. Every cDNA molecule carried a tag from a template-switch adaptor bearing 12 random nucleotides. TCRdb ran MiXCR on the 5' RACE reads and lists one entry per CDR3 protein. This sample carries 910,000 or so distinct CDR3 sequences, roughly 51% of them seen once, and the ten largest clones take over 20%. Study-level findings and limits: Leaving the PBMCs unsorted stopped any conclusive comparison of naive versus antigen-experienced cells. It was the long-lived donors that had more naive CD4+ cells and higher diversity than aged donors.

The study isolated at least 7 million PBMCs from each sample. The sequence derives from a woman in her fifties or sixties in good health. This sequence joins TRBV2 and TRBJ1-6, with D possibly matching TRBD1 (5 bases). Input material: blood. In DNA, the CDR3 is TGTGCCAGCAGCTACATCCGGGGGAGCGACTCCTATAATTCACCCCTCCACTTT. This encodes CASSYIRGSDSYNSPLHF. Combining the CDR3 with reference TRBV2 and TRBJ1-6 gives the whole variable domain EPEVTQTPSHQVTQMGQEVILRCVPISNHLYFYWYRQILGQKVEFLVSFYNNEISEKSEIFDDQFSVERPDGSNFTLKIRSTKLEDSAMYFCASSYIRGSDSYNSPLHFGNGTRLTVT.